Here is one T cell receptor (beta chain) with its context. This sample stems from a study of blood T cell repertoires in COVID-19. Method: immunoSEQ multiplex PCR; TCRdb's copy keeps in-frame clones and lacks some. This sample carries approximately 200,000 clones, 70% to 90% of them seen once, and the ten largest clones take around 9.9%. In germline, CDR1 is MNHEY, CDR2 SVGEGT. Trimming stripped 2 bases from V and 11 bases from J, with 10 bases between. The CDR3 length is 12 residues. The specimen was peripheral blood. This clonotype originated in a human donor with active or convalescent COVID-19. The donor label of this sample is uncertain. V usage is TRBV6-2 or TRBV6-3 and J usage is TRBJ2-1; TRBD1 is a possible D gene (5 bases). CDR3 sequence reads: CASSYTAGKQFF. In DNA, the CDR3 is TGTGCCAGCAGTTACACGGCAGGGAAGCAGTTCTTC.